A selection of T cell receptor beta chains follows, all from one sample in a study of T cells in localized non-small cell lung cancer. Some clones are missing from TCRdb's copy, which holds only in-frame ones; the method was immunoSEQ multiplex PCR. The sample yields around 10,000 clones, 29% seen once. The sequencing here drew on lung tumor tissue, taken before any cancer treatment. These receptors came from a man aged 35 to 70 with stage I lung adenocarcinoma. The CDR3 runs from the conserved cysteine through the conserved F or W. The order of the fields is clone size, J gene, D gene, V gene, CDR3 DNA, CDR3 protein. The D gene is left open where the match is weak. Size is stated for part of the rows, as once, few or many counts, or as a class when the clone is expanded.

few,TRBJ2-5,TRBD1,TRBV11-3,TGTGCCAGCAGCTTTGGCACAGGGGACCGAGAGACCCAGTACTTC,CASSFGTGDRETQYF
NA,TRBJ2-7,NA,TRBV10-2,TGCGCCAGCAGTCTAGGGGGGGGAGGGAGAAGAGAGCAGTACTTC,CASSLGGGGRREQYF
NA,TRBJ1-1,TRBD1,TRBV30,TGTGCCTGGGGCCGGGACAGGGGGAGGGAAGCTTTCTTT,CAWGRDRGREAFF
NA,TRBJ2-2,NA,TRBV9,TGTGCCAGCAGCGTAGAGGGCGGGGAGCTGTTTTTT,CASSVEGGELFF
few,TRBJ2-2,NA,TRBV9,TGTGCCAGCAGCGTAGCGGTCAGAGGGCGAGGGGGAGCGAACACCGGGGAGCTGTTTTTT,CASSVAVRGRGGANTGELFF
NA,TRBJ2-3,NA,TRBV5-1,TGCGCCAGCAGCTTGGTAGGTGGGGGGGCAGCAAATACGCAGTATTTT,CASSLVGGGAANTQYF
few,TRBJ2-7,TRBD1,TRBV6-8,TGTGCCAGCAGAGAGGGACAGCTGACCTACGAGCAGTACTTC,CASREGQLTYEQYF
NA,TRBJ1-5,NA,TRBV1,TGCGCCAGCAGACGAAGATTCGACGCAGGGGAGGGCGACAATCAGCCCCAGCATTTT,CASRRRFDAGEGDNQPQHF
few,TRBJ2-1,NA,TRBV1,TGCGCCAGCAGCCAAGACCGGGGTCGTGAGCAGTTCTTC,CASSQDRGREQFF
NA,TRBJ1-4,NA,TRBV29-1,TGCAGCGTGGCTCGAGGGGCTAATGAAAAACTGTTTTTT,CSVARGANEKLFF
NA,TRBJ2-3,NA,TRBV6-8,TGTGCCAGCAGTCGGAGACTGGGGTCAGATACGCAGTATTTT,CASSRRLGSDTQYF
NA,TRBJ1-2,NA,TRBV29-1,TGCAGCGTCAGGACAGAAGGCTATGGCTACACCTTC,CSVRTEGYGYTF
medium-sized,TRBJ1-4,NA,TRBV6-8,TGTGCCAGCTCCTCCGGGGGAGGACTTAATGAAAAACTGTTTTTT,CASSSGGGLNEKLFF
few,TRBJ1-4,NA,TRBV19,TGTGCCACCCTGGGCAGGGCTAATGAAAAACTGTTTTTT,CATLGRANEKLFF
once,TRBJ1-4,TRBD1,TRBV5-1,TGCGCCAGCAGCTTTGGACAGGGGGCGGAAAAACTGTTTTTT,CASSFGQGAEKLFF
NA,TRBJ1-3,NA,TRBV19,TGTGCCAGTAGTATGGCCGGATACACCATATATTTT,CASSMAGYTIYF
NA,TRBJ2-7,NA,TRBV19,TGTGCCAGTAGTAGTTGGAATTACGAGCAGTACTTC,CASSSWNYEQYF
NA,TRBJ1-1,NA,TRBV2,TGTGCCAGCGGAAGGGGCGAAGACACTGAAGCTTTCTTT,CASGRGEDTEAFF
many,TRBJ1-1,NA,TRBV11-3,TGTGCCAGCAGCCCACCCGGACGGAACACTGAAGCTTTCTTT,CASSPPGRNTEAFF
few,TRBJ1-1,NA,TRBV19,TGTGCCAGTAGTCTCAGTGGGACAATCGGGACTGAAGCTTTCTTT,CASSLSGTIGTEAFF
medium-sized,TRBJ2-2,TRBD1,TRBV9,TGTGCCAGCAGCCCCAGGACAGGGGTCGGGAACACCGGGGAGCTGTTTTTT,CASSPRTGVGNTGELFF
NA,TRBJ2-7,NA,TRBV2,TGTGCCAGCAGCTATGTTGACAGTCCTTACGAGCAGTACTTC,CASSYVDSPYEQYF
few,TRBJ2-5,NA,TRBV6-8,TGTGCCAGCAGTAGGAAATTAGAGACCCAGTACTTC,CASSRKLETQYF
NA,TRBJ1-2,TRBD1,TRBV18,TGTGCCAGCTCACAGGGGGACAGCATGAACTATGGCTACACCTTC,CASSQGDSMNYGYTF
NA,TRBJ2-7,NA,TRBV14,TGTGCCAGCAGCCAGGGGGAATCCCCCTACGAGCAGTACTTC,CASSQGESPYEQYF
once,TRBJ2-1,NA,TRBV25-1,TGTGCCAGTAGTGGGGGCCAAAACAATGAGCAGTTCTTC,CASSGGQNNEQFF
many,TRBJ1-5,NA,TRBV6-8,TGTGCCAGCAGTGGCCTTGAGTGGGATCAGCCCCAGCATTTT,CASSGLEWDQPQHF
NA,TRBJ2-7,NA,TRBV19,TGTGCCAGTAGTGTAAAGAGTGGGACGAGCGGGCACTACGAGCAGTACTTC,CASSVKSGTSGHYEQYF
few,TRBJ1-3,NA,TRBV6-8,TGTGCCATCAGTGGGGCAGGGCCTTCTGGAAACACCATATATTTT,CAISGAGPSGNTIYF
NA,TRBJ1-1,NA,TRBV23-1,TGCGCCAGCAGCTTCAGGGCGGGGACTGAAGCTTTCTTT,CASSFRAGTEAFF
few,TRBJ2-6,NA,TRBV29-1,TGCAGCGCCCGCTCTGGGGCCAACGTCCTGACTTTC,CSARSGANVLTF
NA,TRBJ2-5,NA,TRBV10-1,TGCGCCAGCAGTGGGGGATCCAAAGAGACCCAGTACTTC,CASSGGSKETQYF
few,TRBJ1-1,NA,TRBV12-5,TGTGCCAGCGTGAAGGGAAGGGTAACTGAAGCTTTCTTT,CASVKGRVTEAFF
NA,TRBJ2-2,NA,TRBV13,TGTGCCAGCAGCTTAGGCGTTGGGGAGCTGTTTTTT,CASSLGVGELFF
large,TRBJ2-5,TRBD2,TRBV11-3,TGTGCCAGCAGCTCCCGACTAGCTATTGGGCAAGAGACCCAGTACTTC,CASSSRLAIGQETQYF
NA,TRBJ2-7,TRBD1,TRBV6-8,TGTGCCAGCAGTCCACAGCCGGGACAGGGGGCGCACGAGCAGTACTTC,CASSPQPGQGAHEQYF
few,TRBJ1-2,NA,TRBV9,TGTGCCAGCAGTCTTACAGGGAACGGCTACACCTTC,CASSLTGNGYTF
NA,TRBJ2-2,TRBD1,TRBV5-1,TGCGCCAGCAGCTCGGGACAGGGGAGGACCGGGGAGCTGTTTTTT,CASSSGQGRTGELFF
NA,TRBJ1-3,NA,TRBV5-1,TGCGCCAGCAGCTTCGGGGGAACTAGCTCTGGAAACACCATATATTTT,CASSFGGTSSGNTIYF
few,TRBJ2-5,TRBD1,TRBV2,TGTGCCAGCAGTAAGGACAGGGTAGAGACCCAGTACTTC,CASSKDRVETQYF
few,TRBJ2-1,TRBD2,TRBV6-8,TGTGCCACCACTAGGAGCGGGGGAGTCAATGAGCAGTTCTTC,CATTRSGGVNEQFF
few,TRBJ1-2,TRBD1,TRBV30,TGTGCCTGTAGGACAGGGGGTTTGGGCTACACCTTC,CACRTGGLGYTF
NA,TRBJ1-2,TRBD1,TRBV29-1,TGCAGCGTTACTACAGGGGTCCCTAACTATGGCTACACCTTC,CSVTTGVPNYGYTF
few,TRBJ2-7,NA,TRBV9,TGTGCCAGCGGAAAACGGGGACTGGGTGAGCAGTACTTC,CASGKRGLGEQYF
NA,TRBJ1-1,NA,TRBV11-3,TGTGCCAGCAGCCGTCAGGCCGGGTTGACTGAAGCTTTCTTT,CASSRQAGLTEAFF
few,TRBJ2-3,TRBD2,TRBV2,TGTGCCAGCAGTGGGGCGGGGGGCGGTATAGATACGCAGTATTTT,CASSGAGGGIDTQYF
NA,TRBJ1-4,TRBD1,TRBV19,TGTGCCAGCGGGACAGCAGGGATCGGAAAACTGTTTTTT,CASGTAGIGKLFF
few,TRBJ1-1,NA,TRBV11-3,TGTGCCAGCAGCTTGAGTGGGATTCCCCCAGAGGCTTTCTTT,CASSLSGIPPEAFF
few,TRBJ1-2,NA,TRBV11-3,TGTGCCAGCAGCCCCGGACATAGAGGAGGGGGCTACACCTTC,CASSPGHRGGGYTF
medium-sized,TRBJ1-1,TRBD1,TRBV11-3,TGTGCCAGCAGCTTAAAGGGGACAGGGAACACTGAAGCTTTCTTT,CASSLKGTGNTEAFF
few,TRBJ1-1,NA,TRBV19,TGTGCCAGTAGTACCTTTGGGGTCGGGAACACTGAAGCTTTCTTT,CASSTFGVGNTEAFF
NA,TRBJ1-2,NA,TRBV19,TGTGCCAGTAGTATGGGCAGGGACCATAACTATGGCTACACCTTC,CASSMGRDHNYGYTF